The 18 T cell receptor beta chains given below trace back to one sample, sequenced in a study of T cell changes during pregnancy in multiple sclerosis. Some clones are missing from TCRdb's copy, which holds only in-frame ones; the method was immunoSEQ multiplex PCR. The profile shows about 75,000 clones, approximately 95% of them singletons. The starting material was CD4+ T cells from peripheral blood mononuclear cells, obtained after pregnancy. These receptor sequences come from a female donor with multiple sclerosis, enrolled in a pregnancy study.

The CDR3 reads CASSLRQLNEQFF. Written as DNA, the CDR3 is TGTGCCAGCAGCTTACGACAATTGAATGAGCAGTTCTTC. V is TRBV7-9 and J is TRBJ2-1; D ambiguous. Trimming removed 2 bases at V and 7 bases at J, with 9 bases between. The CDR3 has 13 residues. Per germline, CDR1 SEHNR and CDR2 FQNEAQ (reference sequence). Filled out from reference TRBV7-9 and TRBJ2-1, the complete variable domain reads DTGVSQNPRHKITKRGQNVTFRCDPISEHNRLYWYRQTLGQGPEFLTYFQNEAQLEKSRLLSDRFSAERPKGSFSTLEIQRTEQGDSAMYLCASSLRQLNEQFFGPGTRLTVL.

The J gene is TRBJ2-3, the V gene TRBV28; 11 nucleotides agree with TRBD2. The junction had 4 bases not matched to a gene; V was cut back by 5 bases and J by 6 bases. The CDR3 contains 14 residues. The V gene's germline CDR1 is MDHEN and CDR2 SYDVKM. The CDR3 loop reads CASSLAGGRDTQYF. The CDR3 region has the DNA TGTGCCAGCAGTCTAGCGGGGGGCCGGGATACGCAGTATTTT. Full variable domain (remainder filled in from reference TRBV28 and TRBJ2-3): DVKVTQSSRYLVKRTGEKVFLECVQDMDHENMFWYRQDPGLGLRLIYFSYDVKMKEKGDIPEGYSVSREKKERFSLILESASTNQTSMYLCASSLAGGRDTQYFGPGTRLTVL.

This clone appeared once. J is TRBJ2-1 and V is TRBV5-1, with TRBD2 matching over 15 bases. The trim removed 3 bases at V and 0 bases at J, leaving 4 bases unmatched. Germline-derived CDR1 and CDR2 are SGHRS and YFSETQ. This CDR3 region has 18 residues. CDR3 residues: CASSSGLAGGRSYNEQFF. CDR3 nucleotides: TGCGCCAGCAGCTCGGGACTAGCGGGAGGCCGCTCCTACAATGAGCAGTTCTTC.

This clone was seen once. Here the CDR3 DNA reads TGTGCCAGCAGCCAAGTTAGGGCGGGAGGATACAATGAGCAGTTCTTC. It codes for CASSQVRAGGYNEQFF. The chain is built from TRBV27 and TRBJ2-1, with 8 nucleotides matching TRBD2. V trimming: 6 bases; J trimming: 4 bases; junction bases outside the gene matches: 11. CDR1 is MNHEY, CDR2 SMNVEV, per germline (reference sequence). The CDR3 covers 16 residues.

This clone was detected only once. In nucleotides, the CDR3 is TGTGCCAGCAGGAGGGGACTTCACACAGATACGCAGTATTTT. Translation: CASRRGLHTDTQYF. V is TRBV9 and J is TRBJ2-3, with a possible D match to TRBD2 (6 bases). The CDR3 consists of 14 residues. V was pared by 5 bases and J by 2 bases, with 12 bases between. Germline CDR1 reads SGDLS; CDR2 reads YYNGEE.

This clone was seen once. This sequence joins TRBV7-9 and TRBJ2-7; 8 bases map to TRBD2. Per germline, CDR1 SEHNR and CDR2 FQNEAQ (reference sequence). The CDR3 runs 15 residues. Germline trimming cut 3 bases from V and 1 base from J; bases unmatched to any gene: 5. The CDR3 reads CASSFTSGDSYEQYF. CDR3 nucleotides: TGTGCCAGCAGCTTCACTAGCGGAGATTCCTACGAGCAGTACTTC. Filled out from reference TRBV7-9 and TRBJ2-7, the complete variable domain reads DTGVSQNPRHKITKRGQNVTFRCDPISEHNRLYWYRQTLGQGPEFLTYFQNEAQLEKSRLLSDRFSAERPKGSFSTLEIQRTEQGDSAMYLCASSFTSGDSYEQYFGPGTRLTVT.

The rearrangement joins TRBV19 to TRBJ2-7, with D tentatively TRBD2 (6 bases). The CDR3 spans 14 residues. From germline, CDR1 is LNHDA and CDR2 SQIVND (reference sequence). V gave up 4 bases and J gave up 5 bases, with 15 bases separating them. The CDR3 nucleotides read TGTGCCAGTAGTACCCCTGGAGGGAGCCACGAGCAGTACTTC. Translating it yields CASSTPGGSHEQYF.

The CDR3 DNA follows: TGTGCCAGCCGCCGGACAGGCGCGCTACCCGGAGCCTACGAGCAGTACTTC. Its translation: CASRRTGALPGAYEQYF. The genes are TRBV27 and TRBJ2-7; 7 bases map to TRBD1. Germline V CDR1 and CDR2: MNHEY, SMNVEV (reference sequence). There are 17 residues in the CDR3. Trimming took 8 bases from V and 2 from J; bases not matched to a gene: 18.

The J gene is TRBJ1-4, the V gene TRBV18; 10 bases fit TRBD1. Trimming cost V 1 base and J 3 bases; bases outside gene matches: 11. The CDR3 length is 19 residues. Germline V gene lookup returns CDR1 KGHSH and CDR2 LQKENI. The CDR3 region has the DNA TGTGCCAGCTCACCACGTCCGGGACAGGGGAGAGTTGCTAATGAAAAACTGTTTTTT. Its protein is CASSPRPGQGRVANEKLFF.

The V gene is TRBV28, the J gene TRBJ1-4; no definite D call. The CDR3 loop spans 14 amino acids. Germline V gene lookup returns CDR1 MDHEN and CDR2 SYDVKM. V shed 2 bases and J shed 5 bases, with 9 bases lying between them. CDR3 in amino acids: CASSLPGTNEKLFF. In nucleotides, the CDR3 is TGTGCCAGCAGTTTACCAGGAACCAATGAAAAACTGTTTTTT.

The chain couples TRBV29-1 to TRBJ2-7; D call uncertain. V dropped 3 bases and J dropped 5 bases, with 17 bases sitting between them. This CDR3 has 14 residues. The V gene's germline CDR1 is SQVTM and CDR2 ANQGSEA. The chain's CDR3 is CSVDSPMGVNEQYF. The CDR3 DNA follows: TGCAGCGTTGATTCCCCAATGGGCGTGAACGAGCAGTACTTC.

This chain links TRBV19 with TRBJ2-2; D is possibly TRBD2 (5 bases). This CDR3 spans 16 amino acids. Germline-derived CDR1 and CDR2 are LNHDA and SQIVND (reference sequence). Trimming took off 3 bases at V and 5 bases at J, with 16 bases between the two ends. The CDR3 sequence: CASSINSGGPTGELFF. CDR3 DNA sequence: TGTGCCAGTAGTATTAATTCCGGAGGACCTACCGGGGAGCTGTTTTTT.

This clone turned up a few times. This sequence joins TRBV5-1 and TRBJ1-1, with 9 bases aligning to TRBD1. The V and J ends lost 0 bases and 8 bases, in that order; junction bases with no gene match: 2. The CDR3 sequence is 13 residues long. The germline gives CDR1 SGHRS, CDR2 YFSETQ. CDR3 DNA: TGCGCCAGCAGCTTGGGGGACAGGGCCGAAGCTTTCTTT. The encoded protein is CASSLGDRAEAFF. The whole variable domain, remainder taken from reference TRBV5-1 and TRBJ1-1, is KAGVTQTPRYLIKTRGQQVTLSCSPISGHRSVSWYQQTPGQGLQFLFEYFSETQRNKGNFPGRFSGRQFSNSRSEMNVSTLELGDSALYLCASSLGDRAEAFFGQGTRLTVV.

Only one count was recorded for this clone. This chain connects TRBV6-5 to TRBJ2-3; D possibly corresponds to TRBD1 (5 bases). The CDR3 runs 14 residues. The germline CDR1 and CDR2 sequences are MNHEY and SVGAGI. The CDR3 sequence: CGSRARLSTDTQYF. In DNA, the CDR3 is TGTGGCTCCAGGGCCCGGTTGAGCACAGATACGCAGTATTTT.

The J gene is TRBJ2-7, the V gene TRBV5-6, with 7 bases matching TRBD2. This CDR3 spans 15 amino acids. V was clipped by 0 bases and J by 2 bases; unmatched bases: 5. Germline V gene sequence: CDR1 SGHDT, CDR2 YYEEEE. Here the CDR3 DNA reads TGTGCCAGCAGCTTGGCTTTCGCGGGAGCCTACGAGCAGTACTTC. Encoded protein: CASSLAFAGAYEQYF.

The gene calls are TRBV5-1 and TRBJ2-3; 7 bases align to TRBD1. V shed 4 bases and J 2 bases; nucleotides not matched to a gene: 13. This CDR3 spans 17 amino acids. CDR1 is SGHRS, CDR2 YFSETQ, per germline. CDR3 sequence (DNA): TGCGCCAGCAGCCAGGGACAGAGTCTTACAACCACAGATACGCAGTATTTT. Its protein is CASSQGQSLTTTDTQYF.

This clone was seen once. V usage is TRBV14 and J usage is TRBJ1-2; 7 nucleotides agree with TRBD1. J was trimmed by 10 bases and V by 2 bases; bases with no gene match: 1. Germline V gene lookup returns CDR1 SGHDN and CDR2 FVKESK. This CDR3 region has 11 residues. The CDR3 region is CASSQTGVYTF. The CDR3 DNA sequence: TGTGCCAGCAGCCAAACAGGGGTCTACACCTTC.

The chain is built from TRBV18 and TRBJ2-4; 7 positions match TRBD1. The CDR3 has 15 residues. Germline CDR1 is KGHSH and CDR2 is LQKENI. The ends lost 2 bases at V and 0 bases at J; junction bases unmatched: 1. CDR3: CASSPAGGAKNIQYF. DNA for the CDR3: TGTGCCAGCTCACCAGCAGGGGGAGCCAAAAACATTCAGTACTTC.